The 7 T cell receptor beta chains listed next were all sequenced from one sample in a study of a mutant IDH1 vaccine in newly diagnosed glioma. Only in-frame clones appear in the TCRdb table, and some are missing; sequencing was by immunoSEQ multiplex PCR. The sample carries about 98,000 clones, 70% to 90% recorded once. Stated time point: baseline, week 1 (first vaccination visit). The sample's treatment: pre-vaccination baseline after standard-of-care therapy. The sequenced sample was PBMCs, obtained from a glioma patient treated with radiotherapy, temozolomide or both. These receptors were taken from a woman in her 50s with glioma.

The chain carries TRBV28 and TRBJ1-1, with TRBD1 matching 9 bases. Unmatched junction bases numbered 6, after V lost 6 bases and J lost 1 base. From germline, CDR1 is MDHEN and CDR2 SYDVKM. This CDR3 is built from 15 residues. DNA for the CDR3: TGTGCCAGCAGGGACAGGGGCTTCGGGAACACTGAAGCTTTCTTT. Protein sequence: CASRDRGFGNTEAFF.

The chain has TRBV15 and TRBJ2-1; 7 bases align to TRBD1. Per the germline V gene, CDR1 is LNHNV and CDR2 is YYDKDF (reference sequence). The CDR3 consists of 16 residues. V was pared by 3 bases and J by 4 bases, with 9 bases of the junction left unmatched. The CDR3 DNA reads as TGTGCCACCAGCAGGGTGGGACAGCTGAAATACAATGAGCAGTTCTTC. Translation: CATSRVGQLKYNEQFF. The whole variable domain, filled in from reference TRBV15 and TRBJ2-1, reads DAMVIQNPRYQVTQFGKPVTLSCSQTLNHNVMYWYQQKSSQAPKLLFHYYDKDFNNEADTPDNFQSRRPNTSFCFLDIRSPGLGDTAMYLCATSRVGQLKYNEQFFGPGTRLTVL.

The gene calls are TRBV7-2 and TRBJ1-5; possible D gene TRBD1, 5 bases. The CDR3 contains 16 residues. Germline CDR1 reads SGHTA; CDR2 reads FQGNSA. The V and J ends lost 7 bases and 6 bases respectively, with 22 bases between them. CDR3 protein: CASIATGTEFFQPQHF. CDR3 bases: TGTGCCAGCATCGCAACCGGGACTGAGTTTTTTCAGCCCCAGCATTTT.

V gene TRBV6-1 combines with J gene TRBJ1-5; no firm D call. Trimming cost V 0 bases and J 0 bases, with 12 bases left between them. Looked up from germline, CDR1 is MNHNS and CDR2 is SASEGT. This CDR3 has 17 amino acids. The CDR3 protein is CASSEARHIHSNQPQHF. The DNA for the CDR3 is TGTGCCAGCAGTGAAGCCCGACATATTCATAGCAATCAGCCCCAGCATTTT.

A note on this clone: The sample has other DNA sequences that encode this CDR3 too. The chain links TRBV30 to TRBJ2-7, with 7 bases fitting TRBD1. V trimming: 0 bases; J trimming: 5 bases; junction bases outside the gene matches: 1. From germline, CDR1 is GTSNPN and CDR2 SVGIG (reference sequence). The CDR3 extends over 12 amino acids. As DNA, the CDR3 is TGTGCCTGGAGTGTGACAGGGAACGAGCAGTACTTC. Protein sequence: CAWSVTGNEQYF.

The chain joins TRBV7-3 to TRBJ2-1; D is uncertain. Germline V lookup: CDR1 SGHTA, CDR2 FQGTGA. V dropped 5 bases and J dropped 0 bases, with 14 bases sitting between them. This CDR3 comprises 16 residues. The CDR3 coding sequence is TGTGCCAGCAGCCTACGGACCAGGAGCTCCTACAATGAGCAGTTCTTC. Translating gives CASSLRTRSSYNEQFF.

The chain is built from TRBV18 and TRBJ1-5; the D gene is possibly TRBD1 (5 bases). CDR3 size: 17 residues. Germline V CDR1 and CDR2: KGHSH, LQKENI. Trimming removed 3 bases at V and 2 bases at J, with 17 bases between. In nucleotides, the CDR3 is TGTGCCAGCTCACCCGCCTTCGGGGGGACTGGCAATCAGCCCCAGCATTTT. Encoded protein: CASSPAFGGTGNQPQHF.